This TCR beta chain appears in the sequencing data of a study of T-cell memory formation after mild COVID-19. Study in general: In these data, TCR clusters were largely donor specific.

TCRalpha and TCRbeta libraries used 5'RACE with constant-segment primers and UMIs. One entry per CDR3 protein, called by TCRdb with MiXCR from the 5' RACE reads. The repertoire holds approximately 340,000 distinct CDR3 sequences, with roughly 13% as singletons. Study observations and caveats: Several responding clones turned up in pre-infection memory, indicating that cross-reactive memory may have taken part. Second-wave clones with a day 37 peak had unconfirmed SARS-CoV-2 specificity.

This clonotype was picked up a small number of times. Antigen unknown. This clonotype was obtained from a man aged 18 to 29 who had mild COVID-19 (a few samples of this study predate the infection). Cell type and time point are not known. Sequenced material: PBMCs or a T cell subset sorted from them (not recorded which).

CDR3 sequence reads: CASRDGDLRSYNEQFF. The CDR3 region has the DNA TGTGCCTCCCGGGACGGAGACCTACGCTCCTACAATGAGCAGTTCTTC. The V and J genes are TRBV12-3 or TRBV12-4 and TRBJ2-1; D possibly uses TRBD1 or TRBD2 (5 bases each). Trimming took off 11 bases at V and 0 bases at J, with 20 bases between the two ends. This CDR3 has 16 amino acids.